Sequencing of this T cell receptor beta chain was carried out in a study of blood T cell repertoires in COVID-19 (dated by TCRdb to about 2020). Regarding the study in general: Collaborator samples came from the United States, Italy and Spain and covered acute and convalescent phases of COVID-19. The dataset comprised deeply sampled blood TCRbeta repertoires from subjects exposed to, actively infected with, or recovered from COVID-19. The samples were drawn from the first 160 participants of the ongoing ImmuneRACE study and from under 1,500 subjects provided by 6 global collaborators. Sample metadata almost always included a de-identified subject ID, COVID-19 status, age in years and sex. The repertoires were released in a freely available public database meant as a resource for research on the immune response to SARS-CoV-2. HLA class I and class II types, where available, came from metadata supplied by the sample provider rather than from assay-based typing. The material from the prospective study consisted of cDNA or gDNA derived from T cells, B-cell-depleted T cells, or PBMCs.

Collaborating institutions collected whole blood in K2EDTA tubes following their own protocols. For TCRbeta analysis, collaborators shipped samples as frozen whole blood, isolated PBMCs, or DNA extracted from either of those sample types. From the cysteine up to the phenylalanine, the CDR3 has a length of 18 residues. Just the 54-base CDR3 DNA is kept, in frame starting at base 1. V is pruned by 0 bases and J by 0 bases, leaving 8 bases of the junction without a gene match. The germline V gene encodes CDR1 SNHLY and CDR2 FYNNEI. Comments on this clone: The target of this receptor is not known. The record has no base qualities; no much larger clone is one base away.

TCRbeta CDR3 regions were amplified from genomic DNA by means of the immunoSEQ Assay, a bias-controlled multiplex PCR. The paper's data handling went like this. Nucleated cell counts per sample were estimated from amplification of reference gene primers within the assay. To quantify the absolute abundance of each unique TCRbeta CDR3 rearrangement, sequence reads were collapsed and filtered. Productive Simpson clonality was computed per sample as the square root of Simpson's diversity index over productive rearrangements. In its TCRdb copy, this immuneACCESS table keeps in-frame sequences only and misses some clones. Where compared with another copy, unresolved V genes explain less than half of these, and the others have no known cause. Clone size and V and J calls were adopted from that table, with D and trimming inferred from the DNA. Here the sample has approximately 90,000 clones; about 78% occur a single time. About an eighth of the sample is held by the ten biggest clonotypes.

General conclusions and limits of the study: The amount of clinical and demographic metadata varied by source and participant and was provided uncurated.

Here the chain combines TRBV2 and TRBJ2-4; 7 central bases correspond to TRBD2. This clonotype was sampled from a woman aged 80 or older with acute or convalescent COVID-19. The sample consisted of peripheral blood. DNA sequence: TGTGCCAGCAGTGAAGCGGGCGGGGGAACACTAGCCAAAAACATTCAGTACTTC. Translated, it gives CASSEAGGGTLAKNIQYF. Outside the CDR3, residues come from the reference TRBV2 and TRBJ2-4 proteins, so the full variable domain is: EPEVTQTPSHQVTQMGQEVILRCVPISNHLYFYWYRQILGQKVEFLVSFYNNEISEKSEIFDDQFSVERPDGSNFTLKIRSTKLEDSAMYFCASSEAGGGTLAKNIQYFGAGTRLSVL.